This TCR beta chain was identified in a study of vaccination effects on CD4 cells after COVID-19. The V gene's germline CDR1 is SGHTA and CDR2 FQGNSA. The CDR3 length is 18 residues. Trimming stripped 3 bases from V and 9 bases from J, with 24 bases between. The assay was immunoSEQ multiplex PCR, and TCRdb's table has in-frame clones only and misses some. The top ten hold over 9.5% of the sample, which has approximately 50,000 clones, around 76% seen once. A note on this clone: Its antigen is not identified.

Subsequent to ten to eleven days of culture, CD4+ T cells were isolated. Half-medium exchanges with IL-2 medium took place on days 3 and 7. The TCR comes from a human donor who had a prior SARS-CoV-2 infection. This rearrangement joins TRBV7-2 to TRBJ1-6; D may be TRBD1 (6 bases). This sample comprised CD4+ T cells from PBMCs cultured without peptide, obtained before COVID-19 vaccination. CDR3 in amino acids: CASSLVLGYREEGSPLHF. The CDR3 bases are TGTGCCAGCAGCTTGGTCTTGGGATACAGGGAAGAGGGTTCACCCCTCCACTTT.